This TCR beta chain was captured in a study of cytomegalovirus exposure and HLA in healthy donors. Broader study findings: A later analysis linked a missense DCLRE1C variant to TCR beta V- and J-gene trimming. Later analysis revealed greater clonal expansion in HLA-associated TCR beta chains than in equally common others.

This CDR3 has 15 amino acids. Germline V gene data show CDR1 as SGHVS and CDR2 as FQNEAQ. V was clipped by 4 bases and J by 7 bases; unmatched bases: 7. Remarks on this clone: Its antigen remains unidentified.

PCR used 60 Vbeta primers and 13 Jbeta primers. Here immunoSEQ multiplex PCR was the method, and the copy in TCRdb shows in-frame clones only, minus some. The data show some 180,000 clones, roughly 80% seen once. The sequence was collected from a male donor in good health and CMV-seronegative. The V gene is TRBV7-8, the J gene TRBJ1-5; 10 nucleotides agree with TRBD1. Sequencing was performed on PBMCs. The CDR3: CASSYGTGAGQPQHF. Here the CDR3 DNA reads TGTGCCAGCAGCTACGGGACAGGGGCGGGACAGCCCCAGCATTTT. Variable domain in full (rest from reference TRBV7-8 and TRBJ1-5): GAGVSQSPRYKVAKRGQDVALRCDPISGHVSLFWYQQALGQGPEFLTYFQNEAQLDKSGLPSDRFFAERPEGSVSTLKIQRTQQEDSAVYLCASSYGTGAGQPQHFGDGTRLSIL.